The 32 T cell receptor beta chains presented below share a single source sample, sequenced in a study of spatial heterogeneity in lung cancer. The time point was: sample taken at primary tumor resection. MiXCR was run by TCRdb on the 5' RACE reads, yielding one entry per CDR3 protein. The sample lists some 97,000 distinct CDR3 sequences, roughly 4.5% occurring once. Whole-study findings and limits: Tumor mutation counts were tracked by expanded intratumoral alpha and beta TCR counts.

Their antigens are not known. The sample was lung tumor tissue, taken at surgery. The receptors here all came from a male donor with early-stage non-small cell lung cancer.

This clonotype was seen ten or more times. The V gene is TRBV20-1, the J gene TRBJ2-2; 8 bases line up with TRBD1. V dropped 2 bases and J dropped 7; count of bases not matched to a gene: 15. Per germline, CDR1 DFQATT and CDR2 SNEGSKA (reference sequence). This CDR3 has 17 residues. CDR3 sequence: CSARRTGTGAYYGELFF. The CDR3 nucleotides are TGCAGTGCTAGACGGACAGGGACAGGAGCCTATTACGGGGAGCTGTTTTTT.

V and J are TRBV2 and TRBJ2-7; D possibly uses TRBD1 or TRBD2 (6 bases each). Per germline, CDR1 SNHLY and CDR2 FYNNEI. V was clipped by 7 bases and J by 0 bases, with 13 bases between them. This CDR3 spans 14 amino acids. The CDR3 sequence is CASMEGHNSYEQYF. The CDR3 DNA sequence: TGTGCCAGCATGGAGGGACACAACTCCTACGAGCAGTACTTC.

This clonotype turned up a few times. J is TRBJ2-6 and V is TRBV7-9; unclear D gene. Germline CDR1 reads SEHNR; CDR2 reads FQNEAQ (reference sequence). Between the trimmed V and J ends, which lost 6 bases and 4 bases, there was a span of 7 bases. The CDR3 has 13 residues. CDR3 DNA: TGTGCCAGCAGTCCAAGGGGGGCCAACGTCCTGACTTTC. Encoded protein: CASSPRGANVLTF.

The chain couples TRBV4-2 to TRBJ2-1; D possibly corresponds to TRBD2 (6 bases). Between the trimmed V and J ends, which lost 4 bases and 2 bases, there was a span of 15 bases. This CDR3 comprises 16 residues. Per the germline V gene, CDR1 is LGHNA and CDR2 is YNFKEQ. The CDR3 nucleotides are TGTGCCAGCAGCCTATCTAGGCTAGCGACCTACAATGAGCAGTTCTTC. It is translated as CASSLSRLATYNEQFF.

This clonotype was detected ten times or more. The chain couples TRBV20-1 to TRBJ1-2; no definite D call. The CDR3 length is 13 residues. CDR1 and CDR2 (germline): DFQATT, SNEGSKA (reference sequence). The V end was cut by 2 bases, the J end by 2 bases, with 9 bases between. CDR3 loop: CSARFERNYGYTF. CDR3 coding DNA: TGCAGTGCTAGATTCGAGAGAAACTATGGCTACACCTTC.

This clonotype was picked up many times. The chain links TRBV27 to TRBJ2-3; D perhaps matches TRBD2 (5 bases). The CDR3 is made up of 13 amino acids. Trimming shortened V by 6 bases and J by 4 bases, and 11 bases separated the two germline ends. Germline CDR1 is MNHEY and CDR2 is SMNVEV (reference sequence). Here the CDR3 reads CASRFVGADTQYF. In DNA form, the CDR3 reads TGTGCCAGCAGATTTGTCGGGGCAGATACGCAGTATTTT.

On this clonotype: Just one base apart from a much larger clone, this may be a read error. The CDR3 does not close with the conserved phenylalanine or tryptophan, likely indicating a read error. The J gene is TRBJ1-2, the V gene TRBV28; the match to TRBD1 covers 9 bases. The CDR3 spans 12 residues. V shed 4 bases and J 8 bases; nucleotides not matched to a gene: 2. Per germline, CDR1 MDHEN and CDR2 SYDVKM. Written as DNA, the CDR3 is TGTGCCAGCAGTTACAGGGGGCTCGGCTACACCTGC. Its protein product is CASSYRGLGYTC.

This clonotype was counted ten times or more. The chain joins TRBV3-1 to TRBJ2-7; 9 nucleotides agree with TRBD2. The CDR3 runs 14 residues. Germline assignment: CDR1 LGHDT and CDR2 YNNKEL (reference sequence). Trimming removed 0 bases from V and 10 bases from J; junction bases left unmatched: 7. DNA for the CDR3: TGTGCCAGCAGCCAAGAACCTAGCGGGGCGCGACAGTACTTC. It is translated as CASSQEPSGARQYF.

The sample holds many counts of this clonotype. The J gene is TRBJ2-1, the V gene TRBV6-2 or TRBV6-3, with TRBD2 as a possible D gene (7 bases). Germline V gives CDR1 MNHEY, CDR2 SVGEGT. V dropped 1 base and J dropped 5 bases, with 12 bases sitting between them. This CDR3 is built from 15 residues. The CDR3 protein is CASSYWGGNNNEQFF. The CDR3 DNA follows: TGTGCCAGCAGTTACTGGGGGGGCAACAACAATGAGCAGTTCTTC.

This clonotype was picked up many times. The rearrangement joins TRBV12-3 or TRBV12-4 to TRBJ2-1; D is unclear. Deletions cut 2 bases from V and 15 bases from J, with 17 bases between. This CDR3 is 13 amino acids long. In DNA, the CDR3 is TGTGCCAGCAGTTTAAGATCGGACGGCAGTCCGTTCTTC. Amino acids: CASSLRSDGSPFF.

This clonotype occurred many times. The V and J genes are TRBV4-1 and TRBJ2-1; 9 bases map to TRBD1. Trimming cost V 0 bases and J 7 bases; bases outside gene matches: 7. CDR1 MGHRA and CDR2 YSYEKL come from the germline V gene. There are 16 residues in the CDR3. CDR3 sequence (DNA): TGCGCCAGCAGCCAAGAAATCGGGACAGGGCAGAATGAGCAGTTCTTC. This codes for CASSQEIGTGQNEQFF.

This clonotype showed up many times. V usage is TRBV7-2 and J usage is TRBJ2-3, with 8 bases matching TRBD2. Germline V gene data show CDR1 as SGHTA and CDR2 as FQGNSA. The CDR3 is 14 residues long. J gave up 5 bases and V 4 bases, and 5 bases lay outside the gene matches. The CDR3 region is CASSSSTSGDTQYF. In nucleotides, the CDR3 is TGTGCCAGCAGCTCCTCCACTAGCGGAGATACGCAGTATTTT. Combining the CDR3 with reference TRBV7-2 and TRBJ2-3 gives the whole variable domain GAGVSQSPSNKVTEKGKDVELRCDPISGHTALYWYRQSLGQGLEFLIYFQGNSAPDKSGLPSDRFSAERTGGSVSTLTIQRTQQEDSAVYLCASSSSTSGDTQYFGPGTRLTVL.

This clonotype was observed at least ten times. The DNA of the CDR3 is TGCGCCAGCAGCTCGCCGGGACGAGAGGAAAAACTGTTTTTT. Translating gives CASSSPGREEKLFF. The chain is built from TRBV4-1 and TRBJ1-4, with D maybe TRBD1 (5 bases). This CDR3 has 14 amino acids. V lost 5 bases and J lost 8, with 15 bases in between. From germline, CDR1 is MGHRA and CDR2 YSYEKL.

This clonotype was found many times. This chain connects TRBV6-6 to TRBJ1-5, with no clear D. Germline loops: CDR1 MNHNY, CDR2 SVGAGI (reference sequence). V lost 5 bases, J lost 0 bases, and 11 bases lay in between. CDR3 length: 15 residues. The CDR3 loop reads CASSKGTYSNQPQHF. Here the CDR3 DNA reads TGTGCCAGCAGTAAGGGAACCTATAGCAATCAGCCCCAGCATTTT.

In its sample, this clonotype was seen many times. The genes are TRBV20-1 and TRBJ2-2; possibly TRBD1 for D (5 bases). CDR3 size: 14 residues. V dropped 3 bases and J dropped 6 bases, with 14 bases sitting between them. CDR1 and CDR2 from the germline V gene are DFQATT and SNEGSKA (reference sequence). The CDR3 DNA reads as TGCAGTGCTAGTAAGGGGTTTGATGCCGGGGAGCTGTTTTTT. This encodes CSASKGFDAGELFF.

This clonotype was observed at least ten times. CDR3 DNA sequence: TGCAGTGCTAGACGACTAGCGGGAGTTGGGAAAGAGACCCAGTACTTC. It translates to CSARRLAGVGKETQYF. The gene calls are TRBV20-1 and TRBJ2-5, with 12 positions matching TRBD2. V was pared by 2 bases and J by 3 bases, with 7 bases of the junction left unmatched. From germline, CDR1 is DFQATT and CDR2 SNEGSKA (reference sequence). The CDR3 runs 16 residues.

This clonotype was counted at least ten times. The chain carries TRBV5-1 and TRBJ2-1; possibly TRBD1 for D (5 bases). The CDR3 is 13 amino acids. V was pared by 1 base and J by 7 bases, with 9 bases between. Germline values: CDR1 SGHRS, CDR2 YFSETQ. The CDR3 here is CASSLRGSNEQFF. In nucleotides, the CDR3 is TGCGCCAGCAGCTTGAGGGGTAGTAATGAGCAGTTCTTC.

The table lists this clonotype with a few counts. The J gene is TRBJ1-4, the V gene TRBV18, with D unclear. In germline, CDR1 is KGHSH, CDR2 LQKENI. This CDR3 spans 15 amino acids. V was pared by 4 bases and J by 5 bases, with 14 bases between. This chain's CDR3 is CASSQPGRFNEKLFF. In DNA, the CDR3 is TGTGCCAGCTCACAACCAGGCCGGTTCAATGAAAAACTGTTTTTT.

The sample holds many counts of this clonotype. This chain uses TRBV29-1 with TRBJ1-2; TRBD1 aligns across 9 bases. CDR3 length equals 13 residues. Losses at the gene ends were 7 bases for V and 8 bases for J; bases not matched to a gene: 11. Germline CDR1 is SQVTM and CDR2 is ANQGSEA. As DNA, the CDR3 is TGCAGCGCTCAAGAGGGACAGGGAACAGGCTACACCTTC. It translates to CSAQEGQGTGYTF.

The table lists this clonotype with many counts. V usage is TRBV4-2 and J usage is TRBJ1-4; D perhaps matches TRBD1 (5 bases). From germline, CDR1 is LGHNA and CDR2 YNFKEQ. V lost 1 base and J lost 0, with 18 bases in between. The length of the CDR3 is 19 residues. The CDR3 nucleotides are TGTGCCAGCAGCCAAGGGAGAGGGACGAACCCAACAACTAATGAAAAACTGTTTTTT. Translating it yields CASSQGRGTNPTTNEKLFF.

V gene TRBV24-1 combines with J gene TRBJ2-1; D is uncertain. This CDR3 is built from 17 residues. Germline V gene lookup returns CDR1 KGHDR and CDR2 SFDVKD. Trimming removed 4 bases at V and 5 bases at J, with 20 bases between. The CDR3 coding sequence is TGTGCCACCAGTGACGTCCCAGGCACGGGCGGAGACAATGAGCAGTTCTTC. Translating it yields CATSDVPGTGGDNEQFF.

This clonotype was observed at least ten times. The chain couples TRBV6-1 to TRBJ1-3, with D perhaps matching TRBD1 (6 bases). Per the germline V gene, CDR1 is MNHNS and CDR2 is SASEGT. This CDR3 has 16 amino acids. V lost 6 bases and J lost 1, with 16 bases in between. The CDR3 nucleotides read TGTGCCAGCAGCCGCAGGGGCAGAGAATCTGGAAACACCATATATTTT. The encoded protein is CASSRRGRESGNTIYF.

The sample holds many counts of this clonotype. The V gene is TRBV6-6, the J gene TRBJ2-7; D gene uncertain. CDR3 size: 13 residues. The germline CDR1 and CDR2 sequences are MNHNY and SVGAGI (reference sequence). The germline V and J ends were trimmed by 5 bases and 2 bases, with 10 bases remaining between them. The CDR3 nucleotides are TGTGCCAGCAGTCCGACGGTAACCTACGAGCAGTACTTC. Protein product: CASSPTVTYEQYF.

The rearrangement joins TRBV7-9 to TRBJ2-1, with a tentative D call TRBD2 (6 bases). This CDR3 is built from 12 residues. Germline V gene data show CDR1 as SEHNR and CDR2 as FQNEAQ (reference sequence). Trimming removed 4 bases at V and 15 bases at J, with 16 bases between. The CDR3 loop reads CASSSRDSHAFF. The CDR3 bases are TGTGCCAGCAGCTCGAGGGACTCCCATGCGTTCTTC.

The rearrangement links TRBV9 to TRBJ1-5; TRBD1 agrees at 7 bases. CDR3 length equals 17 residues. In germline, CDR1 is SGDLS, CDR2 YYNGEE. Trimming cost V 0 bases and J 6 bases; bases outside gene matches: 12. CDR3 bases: TGTGCCAGCAGCGTAGATCCAGGGGGGGCGGACGGTCAGCCCCAGCATTTT. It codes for CASSVDPGGADGQPQHF.

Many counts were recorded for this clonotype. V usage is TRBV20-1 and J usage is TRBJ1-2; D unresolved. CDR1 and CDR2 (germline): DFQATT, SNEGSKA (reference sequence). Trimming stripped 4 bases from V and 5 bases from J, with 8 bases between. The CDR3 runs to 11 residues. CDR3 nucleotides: TGCAGTGCTAATCTCCTGTATGGCTACACCTTC. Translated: CSANLLYGYTF.

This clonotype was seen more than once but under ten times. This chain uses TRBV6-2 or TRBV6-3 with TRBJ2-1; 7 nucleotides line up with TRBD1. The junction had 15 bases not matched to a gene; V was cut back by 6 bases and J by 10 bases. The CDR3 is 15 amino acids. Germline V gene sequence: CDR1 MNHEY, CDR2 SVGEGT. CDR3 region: CASSSGQRTTGEQFF. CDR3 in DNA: TGTGCCAGCAGCTCAGGGCAGCGCACGACAGGGGAGCAGTTCTTC.

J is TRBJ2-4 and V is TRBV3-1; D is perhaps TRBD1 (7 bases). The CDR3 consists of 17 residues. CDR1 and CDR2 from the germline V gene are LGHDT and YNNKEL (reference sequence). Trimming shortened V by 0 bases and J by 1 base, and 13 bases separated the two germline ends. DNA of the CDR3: TGTGCCAGCAGCCAAGAAGGGGGCCGGGGGGCCAAAAACATTCAGTACTTC. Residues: CASSQEGGRGAKNIQYF.

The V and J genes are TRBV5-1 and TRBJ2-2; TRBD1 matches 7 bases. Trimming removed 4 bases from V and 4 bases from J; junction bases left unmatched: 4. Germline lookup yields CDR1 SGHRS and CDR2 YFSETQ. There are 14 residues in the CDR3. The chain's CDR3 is CASSVGDSTGELFF. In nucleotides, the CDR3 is TGCGCCAGCAGCGTAGGGGACAGCACCGGGGAGCTGTTTTTT.

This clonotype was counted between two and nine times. The CDR3 region is CASSLFSGFNEQYF. In DNA form, the CDR3 reads TGTGCCAGCAGTTTGTTTAGCGGGTTCAACGAGCAGTACTTC. The chain joins TRBV28 to TRBJ2-7; TRBD2 agrees at 7 bases. The CDR3 runs 14 residues. From germline, CDR1 is MDHEN and CDR2 SYDVKM. V was clipped by 3 bases and J by 5 bases; unmatched bases: 7. The whole variable domain, filled in from reference TRBV28 and TRBJ2-7, reads DVKVTQSSRYLVKRTGEKVFLECVQDMDHENMFWYRQDPGLGLRLIYFSYDVKMKEKGDIPEGYSVSREKKERFSLILESASTNQTSMYLCASSLFSGFNEQYFGPGTRLTVT.

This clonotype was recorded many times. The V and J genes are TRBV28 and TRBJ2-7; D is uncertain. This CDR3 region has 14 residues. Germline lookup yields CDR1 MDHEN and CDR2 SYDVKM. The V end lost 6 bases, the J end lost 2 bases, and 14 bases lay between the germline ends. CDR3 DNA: TGTGCCAGCAGCCCTAGGGCCCCGGCCTACGAGCAGTACTTC. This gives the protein CASSPRAPAYEQYF.

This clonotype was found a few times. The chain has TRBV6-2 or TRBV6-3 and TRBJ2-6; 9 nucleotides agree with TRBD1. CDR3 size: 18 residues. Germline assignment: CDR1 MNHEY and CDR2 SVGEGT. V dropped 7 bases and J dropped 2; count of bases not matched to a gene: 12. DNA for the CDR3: TGTGCCAGCACCCTCCCGGGACAGGGAACGGCTGGGGCCAACGTCCTGACTTTC. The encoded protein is CASTLPGQGTAGANVLTF.